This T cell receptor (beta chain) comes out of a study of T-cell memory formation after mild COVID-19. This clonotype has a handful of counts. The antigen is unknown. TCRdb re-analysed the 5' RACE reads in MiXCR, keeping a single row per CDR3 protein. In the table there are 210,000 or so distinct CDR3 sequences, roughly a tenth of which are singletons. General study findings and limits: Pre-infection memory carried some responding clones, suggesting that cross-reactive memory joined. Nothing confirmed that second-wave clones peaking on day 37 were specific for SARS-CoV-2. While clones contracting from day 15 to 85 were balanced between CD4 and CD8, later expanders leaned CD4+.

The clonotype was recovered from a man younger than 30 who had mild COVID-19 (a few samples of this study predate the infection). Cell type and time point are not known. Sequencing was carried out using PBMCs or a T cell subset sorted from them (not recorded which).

The CDR3 sequence: CASSQGVGLESGQETQYF. CDR3 bases: TGTGCCAGCAGCCAAGGAGTTGGGTTAGAGAGTGGGCAAGAGACCCAGTACTTC. This sequence joins TRBV4-2 and TRBJ2-5; D remains unclear. The CDR3 is 18 amino acids. The germline V gene has CDR1 LGHNA and CDR2 YNFKEQ. Trimming shortened V by 1 base and J by 2 bases, and 20 bases separated the two germline ends.